These 7 T cell receptor beta chains came from one sample sequenced in a study of OX40 agonist ivuxolimab in advanced cancers. Preparation of the library involved the immunoSEQ multiplex PCR assay. Here the immuneACCESS table is served through TCRdb, limited to in-frame sequences with V and J called. Missing clones are a known gap in these copies; in checked studies unresolved V genes cover under half, and the rest lacks a known reason. This sample is represented by about 35,000 clones; roughly 90% of them were singletons. 30% to 40% of the sample goes to the ten largest clones. The sequencing here drew on CD4+ or CD8+ T cells sorted from blood, taken in a trial of the OX40 agonist ivuxolimab. The receptor source for this set is an adult with an advanced solid tumor such as melanoma, head and neck, liver or kidney cancer.

This clone came up once. The V gene is TRBV2, the J gene TRBJ1-1; D is unclear. V dropped 2 bases and J dropped 2 bases, with 9 bases sitting between them. This CDR3 has 14 residues. Looked up from germline, CDR1 is SNHLY and CDR2 is FYNNEI. The CDR3, as DNA: TGTGCCAGCAGTGAACACCGGATTAACACTGAAGCTTTCTTT. This encodes CASSEHRINTEAFF.

The chain carries TRBV11-2 and TRBJ2-1; no clear D. The CDR3 has 15 amino acids. V dropped 3 bases and J dropped 5 bases, with 14 bases sitting between them. CDR1 and CDR2 (germline): SGHAT, FQNNGV. CDR3 in DNA: TGTGCCAGCAGCTTCCTCACCGTGCGGCACAATGAGCAGTTCTTC. This sequence encodes CASSFLTVRHNEQFF.

This clone occurred once. This chain connects TRBV19 to TRBJ2-5; D ambiguous. The germline gives CDR1 LNHDA, CDR2 SQIVND (reference sequence). This CDR3 has 15 amino acids. V lost 8 bases and J 1 base, leaving 17 bases between the germline ends. CDR3 protein: CASRRLYYPQETQYF. The CDR3 bases are TGTGCCAGTCGCCGACTCTACTACCCCCAAGAGACCCAGTACTTC.

The genes are TRBV30 and TRBJ1-2, with 11 bases lining up with TRBD1. Germline V gene lookup returns CDR1 GTSNPN and CDR2 SVGIG (reference sequence). The CDR3 consists of 15 residues. Trimming removed 2 bases from V and 4 bases from J; junction bases left unmatched: 6. For the CDR3, the DNA is TGTGCCTGGAGTAGGACAGGGGGCGCCGGCTATGGCTACACCTTC. Protein: CAWSRTGGAGYGYTF.

This chain uses TRBV5-1 with TRBJ1-1; 10 bases agree with TRBD1. The CDR3 runs 17 residues. Germline CDR1 reads SGHRS; CDR2 reads YFSETQ. Trimming removed 0 bases from V and 0 bases from J; junction bases left unmatched: 5. The CDR3 coding sequence is TGCGCCAGCAGCTTGGGAGCGACAGGGGGCATGAACACTGAAGCTTTCTTT. Translation gives CASSLGATGGMNTEAFF. The variable domain in full, completed from reference TRBV5-1 and TRBJ1-1, reads KAGVTQTPRYLIKTRGQQVTLSCSPISGHRSVSWYQQTPGQGLQFLFEYFSETQRNKGNFPGRFSGRQFSNSRSEMNVSTLELGDSALYLCASSLGATGGMNTEAFFGQGTRLTVV.

The V call is TRBV19, the J call TRBJ2-1, with 7 bases that match TRBD2. The germline V gene has CDR1 LNHDA and CDR2 SQIVND (reference sequence). V lost 2 bases to trimming and J lost 4 bases; unmatched junction nucleotides: 5. This CDR3 region has 15 residues. The CDR3 region is CASSITGGPYNEQFF. The DNA of the CDR3 is TGTGCCAGTAGTATAACGGGAGGACCTTACAATGAGCAGTTCTTC.

The chain joins TRBV6-5 to TRBJ1-6; no firm D call. The CDR3 consists of 13 residues. Trimming shortened V by 3 bases and J by 8 bases, and 8 bases separated the two germline ends. Germline V gives CDR1 MNHEY, CDR2 SVGAGI. CDR3 nucleotide sequence: TGTGCCAGCAGTTATGATGGGGATTCACCCCTCCACTTT. Translating gives CASSYDGDSPLHF.